Below, 21 T cell receptor beta chains from the same sample are listed, as sequenced in a study of blood T cells in healthy people across ages. A second 7 to 11 cycle PCR used barcoded and J-beta primers. TCRdb re-called the 5' RACE reads with MiXCR, one entry per CDR3 protein. The table shows about 1.4 million distinct CDR3 sequences, with around 59% occurring only once. Sequenced material: blood. These receptors all come from a man aged 18 to 30 in good health.

The V call is TRBV28, the J call TRBJ2-3; TRBD2 matches 9 bases. V gave up 5 bases and J gave up 4 bases; unmatched junction bases: 13. CDR1 and CDR2 from the germline V gene are MDHEN and SYDVKM. This CDR3 spans 17 amino acids. In nucleotides, the CDR3 is TGTGCCAGCAGTGGGCGGGGGGGCACTCTGCTTCCAGATACGCAGTATTTT. It translates to CASSGRGGTLLPDTQYF.

This chain joins TRBV29-1 and TRBJ2-3; D remains unclear. The CDR3 runs 14 residues. The germline V and J ends were trimmed by 6 bases and 1 base, with 14 bases remaining between them. Germline CDR1 reads SQVTM; CDR2 reads ANQGSEA. The CDR3 DNA is TGCAGCGTGCCTACTGAAGTGCGCACAGATACGCAGTATTTT. Translated, it gives CSVPTEVRTDTQYF.

The V call is TRBV29-1, the J call TRBJ2-1, with D possibly being TRBD1 (5 bases). The CDR3 loop spans 14 amino acids. V gave up 4 bases and J gave up 4 bases, with 14 bases separating them. Germline values: CDR1 SQVTM, CDR2 ANQGSEA. The CDR3 region is CSVAMQGPYNEQFF. The CDR3 nucleotides read TGCAGCGTTGCCATGCAGGGCCCTTACAATGAGCAGTTCTTC.

The table lists this clonotype with a few counts. The rearrangement links TRBV29-1 to TRBJ1-1; 8 bases align to TRBD1. There are 13 residues in the CDR3. J lost 2 bases, V lost 5 bases, and 4 bases had no gene match. Germline values: CDR1 SQVTM, CDR2 ANQGSEA. Written as DNA, the CDR3 is TGCAGCGTTTCACAGGGGGACAACACTGAAGCTTTCTTT. The encoded protein is CSVSQGDNTEAFF.

The CDR3 DNA follows: TGTGCAACCGGGGCCCCGAACACTGAAGCTTTCTTT. Translating gives CATGAPNTEAFF. V gene TRBV15 combines with J gene TRBJ1-1; D possibly corresponds to TRBD1 (5 bases). There are 12 residues in the CDR3. CDR1 is LNHNV and CDR2 is YYDKDF in the germline V gene (reference sequence).

This clonotype was seen more than once but under ten times. The rearrangement joins TRBV7-2 to TRBJ1-2; no firm D call. Between the trimmed V and J ends, which lost 4 bases and 8 bases, there was a span of 23 bases. This CDR3 has 16 residues. Germline CDR1 and CDR2: SGHTA and FQGNSA. This CDR3 reads CASSYGHRIRSYGYTF. The CDR3 DNA reads TGTGCCAGCAGCTACGGCCATCGAATACGTAGTTACGGCTACACCTTC.

A few counts support this clonotype. The V and J genes are TRBV4-1 and TRBJ2-6; D is unclear. V lost 2 bases to trimming and J lost 4 bases, with 9 bases between them. The CDR3 covers 15 residues. The germline CDR1 and CDR2 sequences are MGHRA and YSYEKL. The CDR3 loop is CASSQSNSGANVLTF. The CDR3 coding sequence is TGCGCCAGCAGCCAAAGCAACTCAGGGGCCAACGTCCTGACTTTC.

The table lists this clonotype with a few counts. The rearrangement joins TRBV5-1 to TRBJ2-5, with 7 bases that match TRBD1. V lost 0 bases and J lost 1; bases outside the gene matches: 3. Germline V gene lookup returns CDR1 SGHRS and CDR2 YFSETQ. This CDR3 spans 15 amino acids. This CDR3 reads CASSLVGGPQETQYF. CDR3 nucleotide sequence: TGCGCCAGCAGCTTGGTAGGGGGCCCCCAAGAGACCCAGTACTTC. Together with reference TRBV5-1 and TRBJ2-5, the CDR3 gives the full variable domain: KAGVTQTPRYLIKTRGQQVTLSCSPISGHRSVSWYQQTPGQGLQFLFEYFSETQRNKGNFPGRFSGRQFSNSRSEMNVSTLELGDSALYLCASSLVGGPQETQYFGPGTRLLVL.

The chain carries TRBV4-2 and TRBJ1-2; the match to TRBD1 covers 7 bases. With V trimmed by 5 bases and J by 6 bases, 12 bases remained unmatched. CDR3 size: 15 residues. In germline, CDR1 is LGHNA, CDR2 YNFKEQ. CDR3 DNA sequence: TGTGCCAGCAGCAAAGGGACAGTTCTAATCGATGGCTACACCTTC. It encodes CASSKGTVLIDGYTF.

This chain links TRBV6-5 with TRBJ1-2; TRBD1 matches 7 bases. V lost 2 bases and J lost 4; bases outside the gene matches: 4. The germline gives CDR1 MNHEY, CDR2 SVGAGI. The CDR3 extends over 14 amino acids. In nucleotides, the CDR3 is TGTGCCAGCAGTTACCAGGGACAGATCTATGGCTACACCTTC. Its protein is CASSYQGQIYGYTF.

The rearrangement links TRBV29-1 to TRBJ2-3; the match to TRBD2 covers 8 bases. The V gene end was trimmed by 3 bases and the J gene end by 2 bases; junction bases not matched to a gene: 10. Germline V lookup: CDR1 SQVTM, CDR2 ANQGSEA. The CDR3 loop spans 16 amino acids. The CDR3 reads CSVDGTVAGNTDTQYF. In nucleotides, the CDR3 is TGCAGCGTTGATGGCACCGTAGCGGGGAACACAGATACGCAGTATTTT.

The V call is TRBV6-2 or TRBV6-3, the J call TRBJ2-1; TRBD1 matches 8 bases. This CDR3 has 14 amino acids. From germline, CDR1 is MNHEY and CDR2 SVGEGT. V shed 11 bases, J shed 5 bases, and the junction held 11 bases outside the gene matches. CDR3 bases: TGTGCCGGCGGGACAGGTCCTTCCCACAATGAGCAGTTCTTC. As protein: CAGGTGPSHNEQFF.

The chain combines TRBV5-1 with TRBJ2-1; 10 nucleotides align to TRBD2. Germline lookup yields CDR1 SGHRS and CDR2 YFSETQ. CDR3 size: 15 residues. V lost 3 bases and J lost 9; bases outside the gene matches: 9. DNA of the CDR3: TGCGCCAGCAGCTCCACTAGCGGGACCGGGGGTGAGCAGTTCTTC. Protein sequence: CASSSTSGTGGEQFF.

The chain combines TRBV28 with TRBJ2-5, with 8 bases lining up with TRBD1. Near its end, the DNA agrees better with TRBJ2-7, so the J call may be wrong. Germline assignment: CDR1 MDHEN and CDR2 SYDVKM. The CDR3 extends over 13 amino acids. The CDR3 coding sequence is TGTGCCAGCAAGGACCAGGGGGCGGTCGAGCAGTACTTC. As protein: CASKDQGAVEQYF.

This clonotype showed up just a few times. This chain uses TRBV3-1 with TRBJ2-7, with 10 bases matching TRBD2. The junction had 5 bases not matched to a gene; V was cut back by 4 bases and J by 2 bases. The V gene's germline CDR1 is LGHDT and CDR2 YNNKEL (reference sequence). The CDR3 runs to 15 residues. CDR3 in DNA: TGTGCCAGCAGCCCTCAAGCGGGGGGGGCCTACGAGCAGTACTTC. As protein: CASSPQAGGAYEQYF.

V usage is TRBV7-9 and J usage is TRBJ2-3, with TRBD1 identical over 8 bases. The CDR3 is made up of 17 amino acids. Germline V gene sequence: CDR1 SEHNR, CDR2 FQNEAQ (reference sequence). With V trimmed by 3 bases and J by 4 bases, 12 bases remained unmatched. DNA for the CDR3: TGTGCCAGCAGCTTCCCTGTGACAGGGGCGGACTCAGATACGCAGTATTTT. Its translation is CASSFPVTGADSDTQYF.

This clonotype has just a few counts. The chain couples TRBV29-1 to TRBJ1-2; D not resolved. The V gene lost 7 bases and the J gene lost 0 bases, with 15 bases spanning the gap. Germline CDR1 is SQVTM and CDR2 is ANQGSEA. CDR3 length: 14 amino acids. The CDR3 region is CSAVGEDTNYGYTF. CDR3 in DNA: TGCAGCGCGGTTGGGGAAGATACTAACTATGGCTACACCTTC.

The V call is TRBV4-1, the J call TRBJ2-4, with TRBD2 as a possible D gene (6 bases). Trimming pared 3 bases from V and 0 bases from J, leaving 18 bases between. The CDR3 contains 18 residues. Germline V CDR1 and CDR2: MGHRA, YSYEKL. For the CDR3, the DNA is TGCGCCAGCAGCCAGTCCGGGACGGGGGAATTAGCCAAAAACATTCAGTACTTC. As protein: CASSQSGTGELAKNIQYF.

A word on this clonotype: One junction end does not reproduce the germline sequence, and a read error may be involved. CDR3 in DNA: TGTGCCAGCATCGGTCCCGGGGATGAGCGGTTCTTC. It codes for CASIGPGDERFF. This chain links TRBV27 with TRBJ2-1; D is perhaps TRBD2 (5 bases). From germline, CDR1 is MNHEY and CDR2 SMNVEV (reference sequence). This CDR3 is 12 amino acids long.

This clonotype was detected a few times. The rearrangement uses TRBV7-8 and TRBJ1-2; tentatively, D is TRBD1 (5 bases). Trimming removed 8 bases at V and 7 bases at J, with 23 bases between. The CDR3 sequence is 15 residues long. The germline gives CDR1 SGHVS, CDR2 FQNEAQ. The CDR3 here is CASSGWQERDTGYTF. The CDR3 DNA reads as TGTGCCAGCTCAGGGTGGCAGGAGAGGGATACTGGCTACACCTTC.

In nucleotides, the CDR3 is TGTGCCAGCAGCTTAGATCAACCGGGAACACAGCCCCAGCATTTT. It encodes CASSLDQPGTQPQHF. The gene calls are TRBV11-2 and TRBJ1-5; D gene uncertain. Germline values: CDR1 SGHAT, CDR2 FQNNGV. Deletions cut 0 bases from V and 7 bases from J, with 13 bases between. This CDR3 contains 15 residues. The variable domain in full, with the rest retrieved from reference TRBV11-2 and TRBJ1-5, is EAGVAQSPRYKIIEKRQSVAFWCNPISGHATLYWYQQILGQGPKLLIQFQNNGVVDDSQLPKDRFSAERLKGVDSTLKIQPAKLEDSAVYLCASSLDQPGTQPQHFGDGTRLSIL.